Each of the 32 T cell receptor beta chains below was sequenced from the same sample in a study of identical twins. TCRdb re-called the 5' RACE reads with MiXCR, one entry per CDR3 protein. The data show some 590,000 distinct CDR3 sequences, with just under 10% seen just once and around 3.2% held by the top ten. The same data also contributed to another study, on yellow fever vaccine responses in identical twins.

What was sequenced was PBMCs. These TCRs come from a woman younger than 30 in good health.

As for this clonotype: A much larger clonotype is one base distant, so this may be a read error. The chain carries TRBV6-2 or TRBV6-3 and TRBJ2-3; 10 nucleotides align to TRBD2. The length of the CDR3 is 14 residues. CDR1 MNHEY and CDR2 SVGEGT come from the germline V gene. J was trimmed by 2 bases and V by 7 bases; bases with no gene match: 3. The CDR3 region is CASIGTSDTDTQYF. The CDR3 DNA is TGTGCCAGCATCGGGACTAGCGACACAGATACGCAGTATTTT.

This clonotype was counted only a few times. The rearrangement links TRBV20-1 to TRBJ2-3; D might be TRBD2 (6 bases). CDR3 length: 12 amino acids. Trimming shortened V by 6 bases and J by 4 bases, and 11 bases separated the two germline ends. Germline V gene sequence: CDR1 DFQATT, CDR2 SNEGSKA (reference sequence). This CDR3 is CSAPRLADTQYF. The CDR3, as DNA: TGCAGTGCGCCCAGACTAGCAGATACGCAGTATTTT.

This clonotype has just a few counts. V and J are TRBV20-1 and TRBJ2-2; 11 nucleotides agree with TRBD2. CDR1 and CDR2 (germline): DFQATT, SNEGSKA (reference sequence). V shed 0 bases, J shed 3 bases, and the junction held 3 bases outside the gene matches. The CDR3 consists of 16 residues. The CDR3 DNA sequence: TGCAGTGCTAGAGATTATAGCGGGAGGGACACCGGGGAGCTGTTTTTT. This encodes CSARDYSGRDTGELFF.

This clonotype was counted ten times or more. The rearrangement uses TRBV2 and TRBJ2-3, with 7 bases that match TRBD2. Germline V gene data show CDR1 as SNHLY and CDR2 as FYNNEI. The junction had 5 bases not matched to a gene; V was cut back by 8 bases and J by 0 bases. The CDR3 totals 14 residues. Here the CDR3 reads CASEARGSTDTQYF. The CDR3, as DNA: TGTGCCAGCGAGGCGCGGGGGAGCACAGATACGCAGTATTTT.

This clonotype was seen a few times. The chain links TRBV6-4 to TRBJ2-3; TRBD2 matches at 12 bases. J lost 6 bases, V lost 0 bases, and 4 bases had no gene match. This CDR3 spans 16 amino acids. Germline assignment: CDR1 MRHNA and CDR2 SNTAGT. The CDR3 loop reads CASSDSVGTSGDTQYF. DNA of the CDR3: TGTGCCAGCAGTGACTCGGTGGGGACTAGCGGGGATACGCAGTATTTT.

This clonotype was detected only a few times. The chain links TRBV7-2 to TRBJ2-1; 11 positions match TRBD1. The CDR3 loop spans 16 amino acids. The germline V gene has CDR1 SGHTA and CDR2 FQGNSA. V shed 5 bases, J shed 10 bases, and the junction held 13 bases outside the gene matches. CDR3: CASSATGTGGLGEQFF. As DNA, the CDR3 is TGTGCCAGCAGCGCTACCGGGACAGGGGGACTTGGGGAGCAGTTCTTC.

This clonotype was seen only a few times. V usage is TRBV6-1 and J usage is TRBJ2-3, with TRBD2 identical over 7 bases. With V trimmed by 7 bases and J by 0 bases, 10 bases remained unmatched. The CDR3 has 16 residues. Germline V gene lookup returns CDR1 MNHNS and CDR2 SASEGT. CDR3 region: CASTRALAASTDTQYF. The DNA of the CDR3 is TGTGCCAGCACGAGGGCCCTAGCGGCTAGCACAGATACGCAGTATTTT.

V is TRBV6-2 or TRBV6-3 and J is TRBJ2-7; 8 bases line up with TRBD1. The CDR3 spans 14 residues. J was trimmed by 3 bases and V by 0 bases; bases with no gene match: 1. The germline CDR1 and CDR2 sequences are MNHEY and SVGEGT. The CDR3 protein is CASSYSDRDYEQYF. In DNA, the CDR3 is TGTGCCAGCAGTTACTCGGACAGGGACTACGAGCAGTACTTC.

This clonotype was seen repeatedly, ten times or more. The rearrangement uses TRBV3-1 and TRBJ2-3; TRBD2 matches at 10 bases. The germline V gene has CDR1 LGHDT and CDR2 YNNKEL (reference sequence). After removal of 1 base from V and 6 bases from J, the junction contained 10 bases not matched to a gene. This CDR3 region has 17 residues. DNA for the CDR3: TGTGCCAGCAGCCAAGTATCGGCTAGCGGGGGCGAGGATACGCAGTATTTT. The encoded protein is CASSQVSASGGEDTQYF.

This clonotype turned up a few times. The chain carries TRBV28 and TRBJ2-1, with 10 bases identical to TRBD2. In germline, CDR1 is MDHEN, CDR2 SYDVKM. V was pared by 7 bases and J by 2 bases, with 11 bases of the junction left unmatched. The CDR3 runs 17 residues. The CDR3 region has the DNA TGTGCCAGCATCGGGAAGCGGGAGGGCCTACCCTACAATGAGCAGTTCTTC. Translated: CASIGKREGLPYNEQFF.

The DNA for the CDR3 is TGTGCCATCAGTGGGGGGCAGGAGACCCAGTACTTC. The encoded protein is CAISGGQETQYF. This chain joins TRBV10-3 and TRBJ2-5; D is perhaps TRBD1 (6 bases). The V and J ends lost 4 bases and 5 bases respectively, with 8 bases between them. The CDR3 is 12 amino acids. CDR1 is ENHRY, CDR2 SYGVKD, per germline.

CDR3 in DNA: TGCAGTGCTAGCCGGACTAGCGGGAGGGCCAGGAATGAGCAGTTCTTC. Protein sequence: CSASRTSGRARNEQFF. The chain is built from TRBV20-1 and TRBJ2-1; TRBD2 aligns across 15 bases. Germline V gives CDR1 DFQATT, CDR2 SNEGSKA (reference sequence). This CDR3 spans 16 amino acids. The V segment lost 3 bases and the J segment 7 bases; nucleotides outside the gene matches: 7.

This clonotype was counted at least ten times. The chain joins TRBV7-2 to TRBJ1-3, with a tentative D call TRBD1 (5 bases). Trimming removed 1 base at V and 2 bases at J, with 6 bases between. The CDR3 extends over 14 amino acids. CDR1 and CDR2 from the germline V gene are SGHTA and FQGNSA. DNA of the CDR3: TGTGCCAGCAGCTTAGGGGGGACTGGAAACACCATATATTTT. Amino acid sequence: CASSLGGTGNTIYF. Full variable domain (remainder filled in from reference TRBV7-2 and TRBJ1-3): GAGVSQSPSNKVTEKGKDVELRCDPISGHTALYWYRQSLGQGLEFLIYFQGNSAPDKSGLPSDRFSAERTGGSVSTLTIQRTQQEDSAVYLCASSLGGTGNTIYFGEGSWLTVV.

This sequence joins TRBV3-1 and TRBJ2-2, with D uncertain. Germline CDR1 and CDR2: LGHDT and YNNKEL (reference sequence). Trimming pared 3 bases from V and 4 bases from J, leaving 6 bases between. CDR3 length: 13 amino acids. The CDR3 DNA follows: TGTGCCAGCAGCCAGAGCTTCACCGGGGAGCTGTTTTTT. Translation gives CASSQSFTGELFF.

This clonotype appeared many times. The junction does not match germline at one end; this may be a read error. This chain links TRBV2 with TRBJ1-5, with a possible D match to TRBD1 (5 bases). CDR3 length: 18 residues. Germline CDR1 reads SNHLY; CDR2 reads FYNNEI. The CDR3 spells CASSEDHQGAGTNQPQHF. CDR3 coding DNA: TGTGCCAGCAGCGAAGACCACCAAGGGGCAGGGACCAATCAGCCCCAGCATTTT.

The chain combines TRBV15 with TRBJ2-3; 9 nucleotides agree with TRBD1. The germline V gene has CDR1 LNHNV and CDR2 YYDKDF (reference sequence). V lost 1 base, J lost 5 bases, and 4 bases stayed unmatched. The CDR3 is 15 amino acids. The CDR3 protein is CATSRARQGVDTQYF. CDR3 nucleotides: TGTGCCACCAGCAGAGCAAGACAGGGGGTAGATACGCAGTATTTT.

The table lists this clonotype with many counts. This sequence joins TRBV20-1 and TRBJ1-5; D perhaps matches TRBD1 (5 bases). CDR3 size: 14 residues. With 2 bases removed from V and 4 bases from J, the gap between germline ends came to 12 bases. Germline V gene sequence: CDR1 DFQATT, CDR2 SNEGSKA (reference sequence). The CDR3 loop reads CSARFPGGNQPQHF. DNA of the CDR3: TGCAGTGCTAGATTCCCGGGGGGTAATCAGCCCCAGCATTTT.

This clonotype was picked up a small number of times. CDR3 sequence: CASSGRLDTF. The CDR3 DNA reads TGTGCCAGCAGTGGGCGGCTCGACACCTTC. The rearrangement uses TRBV2 and TRBJ1-2; D ambiguous. The germline V gene has CDR1 SNHLY and CDR2 FYNNEI. This CDR3 is 10 amino acids long. The V end was cut by 4 bases, the J end by 12 bases, with 9 bases between.

The V and J genes are TRBV29-1 and TRBJ2-5, with D possibly TRBD1 on 6 matching bases. Per germline, CDR1 SQVTM and CDR2 ANQGSEA. With 8 bases removed from V and 1 base from J, the gap between germline ends came to 11 bases. The CDR3 totals 12 residues. CDR3 sequence: CSSGRGQETQYF. Written as DNA, the CDR3 is TGCAGCTCCGGCAGGGGCCAAGAGACCCAGTACTTC.

In the case of this clonotype: A much more abundant neighbour one base away suggests this may be a read error. This sequence joins TRBV9 and TRBJ2-5; D might be TRBD2 (6 bases). Germline V gene sequence: CDR1 SGDLS, CDR2 YYNGEE. Trimming stripped 0 bases from V and 3 bases from J, with 18 bases between. The CDR3 is made up of 17 amino acids. The CDR3 region has the DNA TGTGCCAGCAGCGTAGATTTGGCAGGAGGGGTGGAAGAGACCCAGTACTTC. Protein sequence: CASSVDLAGGVEETQYF.

V is TRBV18 and J is TRBJ2-1; 11 bases match TRBD2. The ends lost 2 bases at V and 5 bases at J; junction bases unmatched: 2. CDR1 KGHSH and CDR2 LQKENI come from the germline V gene. The CDR3 runs to 15 residues. The CDR3 nucleotides read TGTGCCAGCTCACCAACTAGCGGGAGTGACAATGAGCAGTTCTTC. Translated, it gives CASSPTSGSDNEQFF.

The chain uses TRBV2 and TRBJ2-3; D might be TRBD2 (6 bases). V was pared by 3 bases and J by 5 bases, with 18 bases between. The CDR3 totals 16 residues. The germline V gene encodes CDR1 SNHLY and CDR2 FYNNEI. The CDR3 protein is CASSDPDTPAGDTQYF. CDR3 nucleotides: TGTGCCAGCAGTGACCCCGACACTCCAGCGGGAGATACGCAGTATTTT.

V gene TRBV6-4 combines with J gene TRBJ2-3, with D hard to call. CDR3 length equals 15 residues. Trimming removed 6 bases from V and 4 bases from J, with 17 bases in between. Per the germline V gene, CDR1 is MRHNA and CDR2 is SNTAGT. Here the CDR3 DNA reads TGTGCCAGCAGCGTCGACGGAACTTGGGCAGATACGCAGTATTTT. Translated, it gives CASSVDGTWADTQYF.

This clonotype was picked up a small number of times. The chain carries TRBV29-1 and TRBJ2-7; 9 bases agree with TRBD1. The germline gives CDR1 SQVTM, CDR2 ANQGSEA. This CDR3 region has 14 residues. V was clipped by 2 bases and J by 4 bases; unmatched bases: 6. The CDR3 region has the DNA TGCAGCGTTGAATTACGGGACAGGGAATACGAGCAGTACTTC. Residues: CSVELRDREYEQYF.

Only a few counts were recorded for this clonotype. The chain employs TRBV6-5 and TRBJ2-1; D tentatively fits TRBD1 or TRBD2 (5 bases each). This CDR3 region has 13 residues. V lost 4 bases and J lost 10, with 14 bases in between. CDR1 is MNHEY, CDR2 SVGAGI, per germline. In DNA form, the CDR3 reads TGTGCCAGCAGTTCATTGGTGGGGGAAGAGCAGTTCTTC. Its protein is CASSSLVGEEQFF.

V is TRBV27 and J is TRBJ1-4; 7 bases line up with TRBD1. The CDR3 sequence is 14 residues long. With 6 bases clipped from V and 8 bases from J, the junction kept 9 bases outside the gene matches. The germline V gene has CDR1 MNHEY and CDR2 SMNVEV (reference sequence). The CDR3 DNA is TGTGCCAGCAGCCAGACAGGGCCGGTCGAAAAACTGTTTTTT. Its translation: CASSQTGPVEKLFF.

J is TRBJ2-3 and V is TRBV7-9; D not resolved. CDR3 size: 15 residues. V lost 4 bases and J 1 base, leaving 12 bases between the germline ends. Per the germline V gene, CDR1 is SEHNR and CDR2 is FQNEAQ (reference sequence). The CDR3 reads CASSSHLARTDTQYF. Written as DNA, the CDR3 is TGTGCCAGCAGCTCCCACCTTGCCCGCACAGATACGCAGTATTTT.

In its sample, this clonotype was seen a few times. The chain carries TRBV11-2 and TRBJ2-7; no definite D call. The CDR3 has 16 residues. Per the germline V gene, CDR1 is SGHAT and CDR2 is FQNNGV. V shed 1 base and J shed 1 base, with 14 bases lying between them. CDR3: CASSLVGSAQSYEQYF. The CDR3 nucleotides are TGTGCCAGCAGCTTAGTCGGCTCAGCTCAATCCTACGAGCAGTACTTC.

The chain recombines TRBV15 with TRBJ2-2, with D perhaps TRBD2 (5 bases). Germline V CDR1 and CDR2: LNHNV, YYDKDF (reference sequence). The CDR3 has 16 amino acids. The V gene lost 1 base and the J gene lost 4 bases, with 13 bases spanning the gap. The CDR3 loop reads CATSRVGSEGTGELFF. For the CDR3, the DNA is TGTGCCACCAGCAGAGTTGGCAGCGAGGGCACCGGGGAGCTGTTTTTT.

Notes on this clonotype: A clone one base away is much larger, so this may be a read error. The chain uses TRBV5-6 and TRBJ2-1; 9 bases fit TRBD2. CDR1 and CDR2 from the germline V gene are SGHDT and YYEEEE. The CDR3 loop spans 14 amino acids. The CDR3 protein is CASNLTSGYNEQFF. The CDR3 nucleotides are TGTGCCAGCAACTTGACTAGCGGATACAATGAGCAGTTCTTC.

The J gene is TRBJ2-3, the V gene TRBV30; either TRBD1 or TRBD2 may supply D (7 bases each). Germline V gene lookup returns CDR1 GTSNPN and CDR2 SVGIG (reference sequence). The CDR3 is 14 amino acids. Trimming took 3 bases from V and 5 from J, leaving 15 bases between them. CDR3 amino acids: CAWRPRGGRDTQYF. Written as DNA, the CDR3 is TGTGCCTGGAGGCCCAGGGGGGGAAGAGATACGCAGTATTTT.

This clonotype was seen at least ten times. The rearrangement uses TRBV20-1 and TRBJ2-7; D is unresolved. The CDR3 is made up of 11 amino acids. V lost 5 bases and J 2 bases, leaving 7 bases between the germline ends. The germline CDR1 and CDR2 sequences are DFQATT and SNEGSKA (reference sequence). The CDR3 DNA reads as TGCAGTGCTCCCCTCACCTACGAGCAGTACTTC. This gives the protein CSAPLTYEQYF.